This T cell receptor beta chain came from a study of radiotherapy plus CTLA-4 blockade in lung cancer. Turning to the study itself: Across the patients, objective responses occurred in about 18%, and disease control in approximately 30%. Study-wide results and caveats: Some TCR clones had been derived from tumors. These clones expanded in peripheral blood after radiotherapy plus ipilimumab. Alongside interferon-beta, early blood T cell clone dynamics were reportedly the best predictor of response.

After removal of 5 bases from V and 3 bases from J, the junction contained 13 bases not matched to a gene. This CDR3 comprises 16 residues. Germline V gene lookup returns CDR1 SGHTA and CDR2 FQGNSA. This clone occurred a few times. Its matching antigen is unknown. Focal radiation plus CTLA-4 blockade with ipilimumab was given to patients with chemo-refractory metastatic non-small-cell lung cancer. Here immunoSEQ multiplex PCR was the method, and the copy in TCRdb shows in-frame clones only, minus some. The repertoire includes 70,000 to 95,000 clones, approximately 83% of them detected once, and 13% to 15% sits in the top ten.

Sequencing used peripheral blood, obtained from a patient treated with radiotherapy plus ipilimumab. This clonotype was obtained from a human donor with non-small cell lung cancer that progressed on radiotherapy plus ipilimumab. This rearrangement joins TRBV7-2 to TRBJ2-7; 7 bases align to TRBD1. The CDR3 DNA reads TGTGCCAGCAGCCCAGACCCCGGGACAGCTCTCTACGAGCAGTACTTC. Protein product: CASSPDPGTALYEQYF. The full variable domain, rest sourced from reference TRBV7-2 and TRBJ2-7, is GAGVSQSPSNKVTEKGKDVELRCDPISGHTALYWYRQSLGQGLEFLIYFQGNSAPDKSGLPSDRFSAERTGGSVSTLTIQRTQQEDSAVYLCASSPDPGTALYEQYFGPGTRLTVT.